This T cell receptor beta chain was sequenced for a study of beta chain features in type 1 diabetes. Note on this clone: Its antigen remains unidentified.

The isolated RNA, all of it, was reverse transcribed, so expressed TCRB transcripts were what got sequenced. It was found that naive, central memory and regulatory T cell samples averaged about 3.4 million reads. Measured with immunoSEQ multiplex PCR; TCRdb has only the in-frame clones, and not every one. Of some 350,000 clones listed, over 9% were seen once; the top ten hold over 0.45%. This CDR3 has 14 residues. The V end was cut by 9 bases, the J end by 4 bases, with 16 bases between. Germline lookup yields CDR1 LNHDA and CDR2 SQIVND (reference sequence). The study, taken as a whole, reports: Shorter templates might be favored by PCR, equally in patients and controls. Type 1 diabetes patients had moderately but significantly shorter TCRB CDR3s in all four CD4+ subsets.

The source of this sequence is a man aged 30 to 39 with type 1 diabetes. Source material: central memory CD4+ T cells from blood. V gene TRBV19 combines with J gene TRBJ1-5; tentatively, D is TRBD1 (5 bases). CDR3 nucleotides: TGTGCCAGCTCAAACCGGGACGGAAATCAGCCCCAGCATTTT. It is translated as CASSNRDGNQPQHF. The full variable domain, in which reference TRBV19 and TRBJ1-5 provide the parts outside the CDR3, is DGGITQSPKYLFRKEGQNVTLSCEQNLNHDAMYWYRQDPGQGLRLIYYSQIVNDFQKGDIAEGYSVSREKKESFPLTVTSAQKNPTAFYLCASSNRDGNQPQHFGDGTRLSIL.